Following are 16 T cell receptor beta chains from one sample sequenced in a study of blood T cells in healthy people across ages. A J-beta primer mix and a sample-barcoded 5' primer were used in a second PCR of roughly 7 to 12 cycles. TCRdb ran MiXCR on the 5' RACE reads and lists one entry per CDR3 protein. This repertoire shows about 1,800,000 distinct CDR3 sequences, about 30% found once; its top ten account for less than 9.5%. Sequencing used blood. Receptors originate from a woman aged 25 to 45 in good health.

This clonotype has a count of ten or more. The CDR3 DNA reads TGTGCCAGCCGAGCTAGCGGCGCCTCCTACGAGCAGTACTTC. Protein: CASRASGASYEQYF. V gene TRBV12-3 or TRBV12-4 combines with J gene TRBJ2-7; 7 bases are shared with TRBD2. Trimming took 8 bases from V and 0 from J; bases not matched to a gene: 7. This CDR3 has 14 residues.

CDR3 DNA: TGCGCCAGCAGTGAGTCGCTCCCAGCAAACACCGGGGAGCTGTTTTTT. Translating gives CASSESLPANTGELFF. The chain is built from TRBV10-2 and TRBJ2-2, with D unclear. The CDR3 consists of 16 residues. CDR1 and CDR2 (germline): WSHSY, SAAADI. The V gene lost 0 bases and the J gene lost 2 bases, with 10 bases spanning the gap.

This clonotype has only a few counts. This chain's CDR3 is CAISGGLAVRETQYF. The DNA for the CDR3 is TGTGCCATCAGTGGTGGACTAGCGGTACGAGAGACCCAGTACTTC. The chain employs TRBV10-3 and TRBJ2-5; TRBD2 matches 10 bases. V trimming: 4 bases; J trimming: 4 bases; junction bases outside the gene matches: 6. Germline loops: CDR1 ENHRY, CDR2 SYGVKD. The CDR3 covers 15 residues.

This clonotype was counted a few times. This chain connects TRBV6-2 or TRBV6-3 to TRBJ2-1; tentatively, D is TRBD1 or TRBD2 (6 bases each). The CDR3 runs to 16 residues. The V gene's germline CDR1 is MNHEY and CDR2 SVGEGT. The V end was cut by 7 bases, the J end by 8 bases, with 24 bases between. DNA of the CDR3: TGTGCCAGCACCTATACGGGAGTCAGGGGTGGCGATGAGCAGTTCTTC. The encoded protein is CASTYTGVRGGDEQFF.

This rearrangement joins TRBV5-1 to TRBJ2-2; 9 bases fit TRBD1. The CDR3 spans 16 residues. V dropped 0 bases and J dropped 6; count of bases not matched to a gene: 6. CDR1 and CDR2 from the germline V gene are SGHRS and YFSETQ. CDR3 region: CASSLAGTGTAGELFF. CDR3 nucleotides: TGCGCCAGCAGCTTGGCCGGGACAGGGACTGCCGGGGAGCTGTTTTTT.

The chain links TRBV29-1 to TRBJ2-1; TRBD1 agrees at 8 bases. V dropped 3 bases and J dropped 7; count of bases not matched to a gene: 5. Germline V gives CDR1 SQVTM, CDR2 ANQGSEA. The CDR3 runs to 13 residues. Here the CDR3 reads CSVETGVWNEQFF. In nucleotides, the CDR3 is TGCAGCGTTGAGACAGGGGTATGGAATGAGCAGTTCTTC.

This clonotype was detected only a few times. A much larger clone differs by one base, so this may be a read error. The DNA is omitted, as the CDR3 cannot be located on it reliably, and the CDR3 follows TCRdb's listing. The chain links TRBV20-1 to TRBJ1-3; the DNA was not used to check the table's D call, TRBD1. The CDR3 has 13 residues if both end residues are counted. Germline CDR1 and CDR2: DFQATT and SNEGSKA (reference sequence). This chain's CDR3 is CSARVGVGNTRYF.

This clonotype occurred a few times. This chain connects TRBV24-1 to TRBJ2-3; D is unresolved. CDR3 length equals 12 residues. CDR1 is KGHDR, CDR2 SFDVKD, per germline. V lost 8 bases, J lost 2 bases, and 7 bases lay in between. Here the CDR3 DNA reads TGTGCCACCATGGAGACCACAGATACGCAGTATTTT. Translation gives CATMETTDTQYF.

The rearrangement links TRBV29-1 to TRBJ2-7, with 11 bases fitting TRBD1. V was clipped by 6 bases and J by 7 bases; unmatched bases: 11. Germline loops: CDR1 SQVTM, CDR2 ANQGSEA. CDR3 length: 14 residues. The CDR3 DNA reads as TGCAGCGTCCGGAGGGGACAGGGGGTGCGGGAGCAGTACTTC. Its translation: CSVRRGQGVREQYF.

V gene TRBV20-1 combines with J gene TRBJ2-1, with 13 bases identical to TRBD2. In germline, CDR1 is DFQATT, CDR2 SNEGSKA (reference sequence). V was pared by 3 bases and J by 7 bases, with 6 bases of the junction left unmatched. This CDR3 has 15 residues. As DNA, the CDR3 is TGCAGTGCTAGTAGACTAGCGGGGGGTCGGAATGAGCAGTTCTTC. This encodes CSASRLAGGRNEQFF.

This clonotype was detected a few times. As DNA, the CDR3 is TGTGCCAGCAGGCCCTCCTGGGACTCCGAAAACATTCAGTACTTC. Residues: CASRPSWDSENIQYF. J is TRBJ2-4 and V is TRBV12-3 or TRBV12-4; D possibly corresponds to TRBD2 (6 bases). The CDR3 sequence is 15 residues long. The germline V and J ends were trimmed by 6 bases and 5 bases, with 17 bases remaining between them.

This clonotype has only a few counts. The CDR3 protein is CASSGGQSQYGYTF. CDR3 coding DNA: TGTGCCAGCAGCGGCGGACAAAGTCAATATGGCTACACCTTC. The chain joins TRBV7-2 to TRBJ1-2, with D possibly being TRBD1 (5 bases). The CDR3 totals 14 residues. Trimming pared 5 bases from V and 5 bases from J, leaving 15 bases between. Germline lookup yields CDR1 SGHTA and CDR2 FQGNSA.

As to this clonotype: Just one base apart from a much larger clone, this may be a read error. The chain employs TRBV20-1 and TRBJ2-1, with TRBD1 matching 8 bases. CDR3 size: 15 residues. Germline CDR1 DFQATT, CDR2 SNEGSKA (reference sequence). With 5 bases clipped from V and 5 bases from J, the junction kept 11 bases outside the gene matches. In DNA form, the CDR3 reads TGCAGTGCTTCCGTCAGGGGGCTGTCCCACAATGAGCAGTTCTTC. This gives the protein CSASVRGLSHNEQFF.

In the case of this clonotype: At one end the junction does not follow the germline gene, possibly because of a read error. The rearrangement uses TRBV5-1 and TRBJ2-3; tentatively, D is TRBD2 (6 bases). The germline V gene has CDR1 SGHRS and CDR2 YFSETQ. CDR3 length: 14 amino acids. The CDR3 sequence: CANSYYGREDTQYF. The CDR3 coding sequence is TGCGCCAACAGCTACTATGGCCGGGAGGATACGCAGTATTTT.

The chain couples TRBV7-9 to TRBJ2-5; 9 positions match TRBD1. The CDR3 is made up of 15 amino acids. Germline V gene lookup returns CDR1 SEHNR and CDR2 FQNEAQ (reference sequence). V lost 5 bases and J lost 5; bases outside the gene matches: 9. This CDR3 is CASSGRDRVRETQYF. Written as DNA, the CDR3 is TGTGCCAGCAGCGGCCGGGACAGGGTGCGGGAGACCCAGTACTTC.

This clonotype was seen ten or more times. The chain carries TRBV7-6 and TRBJ1-2; 9 nucleotides align to TRBD1. With V trimmed by 4 bases and J by 2 bases, 5 bases remained unmatched. Germline CDR1 SGHVS, CDR2 FNYEAQ. CDR3 size: 15 residues. The CDR3 sequence: CASSSAGTGNYGYTF. Written as DNA, the CDR3 is TGTGCCAGCAGCTCTGCCGGGACAGGGAACTATGGCTACACCTTC.